This T cell receptor beta chain was found in a study of T cell responses to AZD1222 COVID-19 vaccine. V was shortened by 4 bases and J by 4 bases, with 13 bases between the two germline ends. Germline V CDR1 and CDR2: MNHEY, SVGEGT. This CDR3 spans 14 amino acids. Whole-study findings and limits: Regions 160-218 and 743-854 dominated among vaccine-associated CD4 TCRs spanning spike. At study baseline, merely six AZD1222 recipients were seropositive. Every sample of the repertoires postdated the peak T cell response. There were mostly white British donors and more females than males, and clonal diversity was possibly underestimated.

Some clones are missing from TCRdb's copy, which holds only in-frame ones; the method was immunoSEQ multiplex PCR. Among roughly 180,000 clones listed, over 70% were seen once. This clone has just one count. Its antigen is as yet unknown. Sequenced material: peripheral blood, taken on day 0 of MenACWY control vaccination. The sequence was collected from an adult in good health. The gene calls are TRBV6-2 or TRBV6-3 and TRBJ1-1, with a possible D match to TRBD1 (5 bases). The CDR3 nucleotides are TGTGCCAGCAGTTCCCTCGGGGGGGTCACTGAAGCTTTCTTT. Its protein product is CASSSLGGVTEAFF.